Each of the 3 T cell receptor beta chains below was sequenced from the same sample in a study of blood T cell repertoires in COVID-19. This table comes from immunoSEQ multiplex PCR, and its TCRdb copy is limited to in-frame clones, with some not included. The table shows fewer than 95,000 clones, with 80% to 90% occurring only once. The source material was peripheral blood. Receptors were obtained from a man aged 50-59 years with acute or convalescent COVID-19.

The chain has TRBV9 and TRBJ2-6; weak D call: TRBD2 (5 bases). Germline V gives CDR1 SGDLS, CDR2 YYNGEE. CDR3 length equals 15 residues. V lost 6 bases and J 0 bases, leaving 10 bases between the germline ends. The CDR3 loop is CASTLRGSGANVLTF. The CDR3 coding sequence is TGTGCCAGCACATTACGGGGCTCTGGGGCCAACGTCCTGACTTTC.

The chain combines TRBV7-8 with TRBJ1-1; D possibly corresponds to TRBD1 (6 bases). The CDR3 is 13 residues long. CDR1 is SGHVS, CDR2 FQNEAQ, per germline. V shed 7 bases and J shed 0 bases, with 9 bases lying between them. The CDR3 loop is CASKRTVNTEAFF. CDR3 in DNA: TGTGCCAGCAAACGGACAGTGAACACTGAAGCTTTCTTT.

V usage is TRBV6-6 and J usage is TRBJ1-1; D gene ambiguous. V was clipped by 8 bases and J by 4 bases, with 14 bases between them. CDR1 is MNHNY and CDR2 is SVGAGI in the germline V gene (reference sequence). There are 13 residues in the CDR3. CDR3 sequence reads: CASAQRGGTEAFF. CDR3 DNA sequence: TGTGCCAGCGCTCAGCGGGGAGGCACTGAAGCTTTCTTT.